These T cell receptor beta chains were read from a single sample in a study of T-cell reconstitution after alpha-beta-depleted transplantation in children. TCRdb used MiXCR to reprocess the PCR reads, holding one entry per CDR3 protein. The sample includes 170,000 or so distinct CDR3 sequences, about 6.3% of them seen just once. The sample consisted of PBMCs from the stem cell graft donor, taken from the stem cell graft. The receptors originated from a human donor who donated a stem cell graft to a child with Wiskott-Aldrich syndrome. CDR3s include the opening cysteine and the closing phenylalanine or tryptophan. D genes are given only for firm matches. Clone sizes are given selectively: once, few, many, or a class where the clone is expanded.

TGCGCCAGCAGCGGGACTGTGGCAGGGCGGGCGCAGTATTTT	CASSGTVAGRAQYF	TRBJ2-3	TRBV5-1	-	many
TGCGCCAGCAGCTCGCGGGAGGTACCGAACTCCTACAATGAGCAGTTCTTC	CASSSREVPNSYNEQFF	TRBJ2-1	TRBV5-1	TRBD2	many
TGTGCCAGCAGCTTACGGCGGGGGGGCCTCGATACGCAGTATTTT	CASSLRRGGLDTQYF	TRBJ2-3	TRBV12-3/TRBV12-4	TRBD2	many
TGCGCCAGCAGCCCTGACCCAGGAAATGAGCAGTTCTTC	CASSPDPGNEQFF	TRBJ2-1	TRBV5-1	-	many
TGTGCCAGCAGTTACTCGCGCGCCTGGGGTCACGAGCAGTACTTC	CASSYSRAWGHEQYF	TRBJ2-7	TRBV6-2/TRBV6-3	-	many
TGCGCCAGCACCAGGGGGAGTGAGGAGACCCAGTACTTC	CASTRGSEETQYF	TRBJ2-5	TRBV5-1	TRBD1	many
TGCAGTGCTAGATCAGGGACAGGGGCTGGAGATACGCAGTATTTT	CSARSGTGAGDTQYF	TRBJ2-3	TRBV20-1	TRBD1	many
TGCAGTGCTAGAGATGAGCGGGCAGAACGCTATGGCTACACCTTC	CSARDERAERYGYTF	TRBJ1-2	TRBV20-1	-	many
TGTGCCAGCAGTTTAAGACAGGGGGCCCCAGGACTAGCGGGGGGTCGACCCCATTTGGAGCAGTTCTTC	CASSLRQGAPGLAGGRPHLEQFF	TRBJ2-1	TRBV12-3/TRBV12-4	TRBD2	many
TGTGCCAGCAGCCCCGGGTCGTGGCGGGGTGTGGAGACCCAGTACTTC	CASSPGSWRGVETQYF	TRBJ2-5	TRBV7-2	-	-
TGTGCCAGCAGCGGACGGGGACAGGGCAGCTATGGCTACACCTTC	CASSGRGQGSYGYTF	TRBJ1-2	TRBV3-1	TRBD1	few